Shown below are 21 T cell receptor beta chains from a single sample sequenced in a study of CD8+ T cells in alopecia areata. Documented treatment: oral pan-JAK inhibitor, 5-10 mg twice daily. Sequencing relied on a cDNA template that was reverse transcribed from extracted RNA. TCRdb's table, derived via immunoSEQ multiplex PCR, lists solely in-frame clones and lacks some. The sample lists 150,000 to 250,000 clones, 55% to 75% occurring once. Sequenced material: CD4+ T cells sorted from blood, taken at week 24, from a patient treated with tofacitinib. These receptors all come from a human donor with alopecia areata.

The V gene is TRBV15, the J gene TRBJ1-3; weak D call: TRBD1 (5 bases). The CDR3 totals 15 residues. V was shortened by 4 bases and J by 9 bases, with 19 bases between the two germline ends. In germline, CDR1 is LNHNV, CDR2 YYDKDF (reference sequence). CDR3 DNA sequence: TGTGCCACCAGCACCCGGGACCCCGAGCCAAGCACCATATATTTT. Encoded protein: CATSTRDPEPSTIYF.

Here the CDR3 reads CASSPYTEAFF. Written as DNA, the CDR3 is TGTGCCAGCAGTCCCTACACTGAAGCTTTCTTT. This rearrangement joins TRBV6-6 to TRBJ1-1; no firm D call. CDR1 is MNHNY and CDR2 is SVGAGI in the germline V gene (reference sequence). With 5 bases removed from V and 3 bases from J, the gap between germline ends came to 4 bases. The CDR3 runs to 11 residues.

This clone was found a few times. The chain links TRBV9 to TRBJ2-1, with 7 bases that match TRBD2. The V and J ends lost 1 base and 0 bases, in that order; junction bases with no gene match: 10. Germline V lookup: CDR1 SGDLS, CDR2 YYNGEE. The length of the CDR3 is 18 residues. This CDR3 is CASSVSPVGGSSYNEQFF. CDR3 sequence (DNA): TGTGCCAGCAGCGTATCCCCTGTCGGCGGGAGCTCCTACAATGAGCAGTTCTTC.

This clone came up a few times. The chain joins TRBV21-1 to TRBJ2-7; the table calls TRBD2, which could not be checked here. TRBV21-1 is marked as a pseudogene. This CDR3 spans 15 amino acids. CDR3 amino acids: CASIPLRGGSYEQYF. DNA of the CDR3: TGTGCCAGCATCCCTCTCCGGGGGGGTTCCTACGAGCAGTACTTC.

This clone showed up just once. This chain links TRBV5-4 with TRBJ2-2; no firm D call. This CDR3 has 16 residues. The V gene's germline CDR1 is SGHNT and CDR2 YYREEE (reference sequence). V was pared by 5 bases and J by 0 bases, with 14 bases between. Here the CDR3 reads CASRPAPFSNTGELFF. The CDR3 nucleotides are TGTGCCAGCAGGCCGGCCCCATTCTCGAACACCGGGGAGCTGTTTTTT.

The chain is built from TRBV11-2 and TRBJ2-1, with no clear D. From germline, CDR1 is SGHAT and CDR2 FQNNGV. V was cut by 0 bases and J by 6 bases, with 6 bases left in between. This CDR3 spans 13 amino acids. DNA of the CDR3: TGTGCCAGCAGCTTAGAAGAGAGCAATGAGCAGTTCTTC. This sequence encodes CASSLEESNEQFF.

V is TRBV7-2 and J is TRBJ2-2, with D uncertain. The length of the CDR3 is 16 residues. V was cut by 4 bases and J by 0 bases, with 12 bases left in between. Germline loops: CDR1 SGHTA, CDR2 FQGNSA. CDR3 region: CASSYTSGPNTGELFF. DNA of the CDR3: TGTGCCAGCAGCTACACGTCGGGTCCGAACACCGGGGAGCTGTTTTTT.

For the CDR3, the DNA is TGTGCCAGCAGTGACGGACAGGGGAGGGAGACCCAGTACTTC. It codes for CASSDGQGRETQYF. The chain carries TRBV6-1 and TRBJ2-5, with 9 bases matching TRBD1. With 3 bases clipped from V and 5 bases from J, the junction kept 4 bases outside the gene matches. Germline V lookup: CDR1 MNHNS, CDR2 SASEGT. The CDR3 sequence is 14 residues long.

This clone was seen a few times. The chain joins TRBV29-1 to TRBJ2-3, with D perhaps TRBD1 or TRBD2 (5 bases each). Trimming removed 8 bases at V and 0 bases at J, with 15 bases between. The germline gives CDR1 SQVTM, CDR2 ANQGSEA. The CDR3 covers 14 residues. CDR3 nucleotides: TGCAGCACGGACGGGACCTCTAGCACAGATACGCAGTATTTT. This codes for CSTDGTSSTDTQYF.

The chain recombines TRBV7-3 with TRBJ1-1; D gene unclear. Germline CDR1 and CDR2: SGHTA and FQGTGA. The CDR3 runs to 16 residues. V lost 6 bases to trimming and J lost 2 bases, with 19 bases between them. CDR3 residues: CASRSRTSAGNTEAFF. In nucleotides, the CDR3 is TGTGCCAGCAGATCGAGGACGTCGGCGGGAAACACTGAAGCTTTCTTT.

CDR3 protein: CASRADLAKNIQYF. DNA for the CDR3: TGTGCCAGCCGGGCGGACCTAGCCAAAAACATTCAGTACTTC. V usage is TRBV2 and J usage is TRBJ2-4; D remains unclear. The CDR3 sequence is 14 residues long. V was clipped by 8 bases and J by 0 bases, with 11 bases between them. In germline, CDR1 is SNHLY, CDR2 FYNNEI.

With regard to this clone: The identical CDR3 is also encoded by other nucleotide sequences in the sample. This chain joins TRBV28 and TRBJ2-2; D remains unclear. This CDR3 has 12 residues. Germline V gives CDR1 MDHEN, CDR2 SYDVKM. V was pared by 6 bases and J by 2 bases, with 4 bases between. The CDR3 loop is CASSLNTGELFF. CDR3 sequence (DNA): TGTGCCAGCAGCCTAAACACCGGGGAGCTGTTTTTT.

This clone was observed a single time. This rearrangement joins TRBV30 to TRBJ2-7, with 8 positions matching TRBD1. The V segment lost 1 base and the J segment 0 bases; nucleotides outside the gene matches: 2. The V gene's germline CDR1 is GTSNPN and CDR2 SVGIG (reference sequence). This CDR3 region has 14 residues. The CDR3 coding sequence is TGTGCCTGGAGTGGTGGACAGGGCTCCTACGAGCAGTACTTC. It translates to CAWSGGQGSYEQYF.

This chain connects TRBV5-4 to TRBJ1-6; D is undetermined. The CDR3 is 15 residues long. With 0 bases removed from V and 6 bases from J, the gap between germline ends came to 10 bases. The germline gives CDR1 SGHNT, CDR2 YYREEE (reference sequence). The CDR3 reads CASSLGQLSNSPLHF. CDR3 sequence (DNA): TGTGCCAGCAGCTTGGGGCAGCTTTCTAATTCACCCCTCCACTTT.

The chain employs TRBV29-1 and TRBJ2-1, with a tentative D call TRBD1 (5 bases). Germline V CDR1 and CDR2: SQVTM, ANQGSEA. Deletions cut 7 bases from V and 9 bases from J, with 22 bases between. The length of the CDR3 is 14 residues. CDR3: CSGLSRLDTAEQFF. The CDR3 bases are TGCAGCGGGCTGTCCCGGTTGGACACGGCTGAGCAGTTCTTC.

This clone was recorded only once. The rearrangement uses TRBV6-5 and TRBJ2-1; TRBD2 agrees at 9 bases. Trimming removed 8 bases from V and 7 bases from J; junction bases left unmatched: 12. CDR1 is MNHEY and CDR2 is SVGAGI in the germline V gene. The length of the CDR3 is 15 residues. The CDR3 loop is CASRSTSGRFNEQFF. As DNA, the CDR3 is TGTGCCAGCCGTTCGACAAGCGGGAGGTTTAATGAGCAGTTCTTC.

The chain joins TRBV9 to TRBJ2-7; D is possibly TRBD2 (6 bases). Germline CDR1 reads SGDLS; CDR2 reads YYNGEE. V lost 1 base to trimming and J lost 3 bases, with 17 bases between them. This CDR3 contains 16 residues. The CDR3 spells CASSVSGTPSIYEQYF. The CDR3 bases are TGTGCCAGCAGCGTATCGGGGACTCCTAGCATCTACGAGCAGTACTTC.

This clone was picked up one time. This chain links TRBV28 with TRBJ1-1, with unresolved D. Per the germline V gene, CDR1 is MDHEN and CDR2 is SYDVKM. Trimming cost V 4 bases and J 9 bases, with 9 bases left between them. This CDR3 comprises 11 residues. CDR3 sequence: CASSSGRQAFF. In DNA, the CDR3 is TGTGCCAGCAGTTCAGGACGTCAAGCTTTCTTT.

The rearrangement links TRBV7-3 to TRBJ2-1, with 11 bases that match TRBD2. Germline CDR1 reads SGHTA; CDR2 reads FQGTGA. J lost 8 bases, V lost 5 bases, and 8 bases had no gene match. The CDR3 covers 15 residues. The CDR3 DNA reads as TGTGCCAGCAGCCCAACTAGCGGGAGTAGGGATGAGCAGTTCTTC. Amino acid sequence: CASSPTSGSRDEQFF.

The V and J genes are TRBV5-6 and TRBJ1-2; D is perhaps TRBD1 (5 bases). CDR1 is SGHDT and CDR2 is YYEEEE in the germline V gene. The CDR3 sequence is 13 residues long. Trimming pared 4 bases from V and 2 bases from J, leaving 9 bases between. The CDR3 DNA sequence: TGTGCCAGCAGCCGCGACAGAAACTATGGCTACACCTTC. This encodes CASSRDRNYGYTF. The full variable domain, with the rest looked up from reference TRBV5-6 and TRBJ1-2, is DAGVTQSPTHLIKTRGQQVTLRCSPKSGHDTVSWYQQALGQGPQFIFQYYEEEERQRGNFPDRFSGHQFPNYSSELNVNALLLGDSALYLCASSRDRNYGYTFGSGTRLTVV.

This chain links TRBV2 with TRBJ1-2; D is perhaps TRBD1 (5 bases). V was pared by 6 bases and J by 8 bases, with 16 bases between. There are 13 residues in the CDR3. Germline CDR1 and CDR2: SNHLY and FYNNEI. CDR3 loop: CASREDGARGYTF. For the CDR3, the DNA is TGTGCCAGCAGAGAGGACGGGGCGAGAGGCTACACCTTC.